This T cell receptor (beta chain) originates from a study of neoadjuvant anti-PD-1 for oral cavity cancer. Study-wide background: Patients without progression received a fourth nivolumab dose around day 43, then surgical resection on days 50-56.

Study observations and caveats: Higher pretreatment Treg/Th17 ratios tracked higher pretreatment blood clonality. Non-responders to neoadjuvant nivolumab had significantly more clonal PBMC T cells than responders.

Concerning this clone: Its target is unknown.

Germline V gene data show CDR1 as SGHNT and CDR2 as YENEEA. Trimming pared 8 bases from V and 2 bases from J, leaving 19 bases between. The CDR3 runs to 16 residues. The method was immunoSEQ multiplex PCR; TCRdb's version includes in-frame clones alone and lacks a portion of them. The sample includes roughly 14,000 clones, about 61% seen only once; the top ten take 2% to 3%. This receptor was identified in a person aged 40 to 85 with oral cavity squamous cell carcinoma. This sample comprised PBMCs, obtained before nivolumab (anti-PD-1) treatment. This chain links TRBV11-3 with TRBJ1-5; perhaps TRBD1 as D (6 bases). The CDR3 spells CASALGGAWGNQPQHF. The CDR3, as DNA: TGTGCCAGCGCATTAGGGGGGGCGTGGGGCAATCAGCCCCAGCATTTT.